In this sample, the clone carrying this TCR beta chain turned up a few times. Its antigen is unknown. Universal primer sites and UMIs were introduced during 5'RACE template-switching synthesis of TCR cDNA. TCRdb independently ran MiXCR on the 5' RACE reads; one entry per CDR3 protein. The repertoire holds 300,000 to 400,000 distinct CDR3 sequences, 6.2% seen once, with over 14% in the top ten. This specimen belongs to a study of T cells after yellow fever vaccination. Study-level background: SMART-Seq v4 Ultra Low Input served to prepare low-cell-number fractions. The study's findings and limits: Clones from primary vaccination mostly reappeared after the booster (roughly 95% CD4, just over 85% CD8). From the bulk population, abundant clonotypes could contaminate and appear within FACS-sorted repertoires.

Trimming took 3 bases from V and 4 from J; bases not matched to a gene: 8. The CDR3 spans 16 residues. CDR1 LNHDA and CDR2 SQIVND come from the germline V gene (reference sequence). This TCR derives from a man aged 25 to 40 who received the YFV17D yellow fever vaccine. The sequenced sample was PBMCs, obtained 5 days after the yellow fever booster vaccination. This sequence joins TRBV19 and TRBJ2-5, with TRBD2 identical over 10 bases. DNA of the CDR3: TGTGCCAGTAGTATTCATCCAGCGGGAGGGGGAGAGACCCAGTACTTC. This translates into CASSIHPAGGGETQYF. The entire variable domain, with the rest obtained from reference TRBV19 and TRBJ2-5, is as follows: DGGITQSPKYLFRKEGQNVTLSCEQNLNHDAMYWYRQDPGQGLRLIYYSQIVNDFQKGDIAEGYSVSREKKESFPLTVTSAQKNPTAFYLCASSIHPAGGGETQYFGPGTRLLVL.